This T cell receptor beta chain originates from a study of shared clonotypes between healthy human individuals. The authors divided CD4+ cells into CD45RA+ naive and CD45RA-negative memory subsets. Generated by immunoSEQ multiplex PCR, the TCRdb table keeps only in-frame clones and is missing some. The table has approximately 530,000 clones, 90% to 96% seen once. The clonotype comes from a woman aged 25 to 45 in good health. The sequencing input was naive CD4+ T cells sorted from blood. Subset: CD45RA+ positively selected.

CDR3 loop: CASSRPGTGGTQNTEAFF. The DNA for the CDR3 is TGTGCCAGTAGTAGGCCGGGGACAGGGGGCACCCAGAACACTGAAGCTTTCTTT. The rearrangement uses TRBV19 and TRBJ1-1, with 12 positions matching TRBD1. V was pared by 4 bases and J by 1 base, with 10 bases of the junction left unmatched. Per germline, CDR1 LNHDA and CDR2 SQIVND (reference sequence). The CDR3 contains 18 residues.